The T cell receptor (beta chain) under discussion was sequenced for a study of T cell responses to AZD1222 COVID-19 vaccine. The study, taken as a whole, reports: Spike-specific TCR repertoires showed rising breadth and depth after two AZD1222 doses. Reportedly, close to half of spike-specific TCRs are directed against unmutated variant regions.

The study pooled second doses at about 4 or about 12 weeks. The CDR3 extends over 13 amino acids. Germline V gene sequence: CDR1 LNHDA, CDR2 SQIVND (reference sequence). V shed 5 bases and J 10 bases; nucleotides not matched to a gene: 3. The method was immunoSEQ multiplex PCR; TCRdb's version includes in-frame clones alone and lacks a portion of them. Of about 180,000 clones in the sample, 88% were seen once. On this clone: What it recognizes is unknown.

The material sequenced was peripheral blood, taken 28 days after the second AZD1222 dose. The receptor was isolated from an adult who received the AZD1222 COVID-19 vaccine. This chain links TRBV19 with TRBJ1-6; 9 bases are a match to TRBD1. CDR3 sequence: CASSYRGQSPLHF. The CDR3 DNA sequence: TGTGCCAGTAGTTACAGGGGGCAGTCACCCCTCCACTTT. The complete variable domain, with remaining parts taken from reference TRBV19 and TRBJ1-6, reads DGGITQSPKYLFRKEGQNVTLSCEQNLNHDAMYWYRQDPGQGLRLIYYSQIVNDFQKGDIAEGYSVSREKKESFPLTVTSAQKNPTAFYLCASSYRGQSPLHFGNGTRLTVT.